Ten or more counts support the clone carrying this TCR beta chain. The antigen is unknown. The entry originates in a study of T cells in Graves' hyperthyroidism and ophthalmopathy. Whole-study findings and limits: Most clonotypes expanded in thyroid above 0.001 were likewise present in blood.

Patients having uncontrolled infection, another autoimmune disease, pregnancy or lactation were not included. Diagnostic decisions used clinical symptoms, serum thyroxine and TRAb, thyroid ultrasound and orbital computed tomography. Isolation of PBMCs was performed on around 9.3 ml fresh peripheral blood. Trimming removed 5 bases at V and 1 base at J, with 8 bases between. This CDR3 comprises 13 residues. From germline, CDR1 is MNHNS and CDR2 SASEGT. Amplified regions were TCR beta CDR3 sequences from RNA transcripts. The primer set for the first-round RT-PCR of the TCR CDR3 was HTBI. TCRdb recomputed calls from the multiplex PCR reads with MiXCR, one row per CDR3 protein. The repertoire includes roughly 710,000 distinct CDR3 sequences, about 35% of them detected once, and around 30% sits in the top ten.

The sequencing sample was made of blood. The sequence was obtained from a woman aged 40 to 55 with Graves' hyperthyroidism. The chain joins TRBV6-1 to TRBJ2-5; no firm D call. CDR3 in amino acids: CASSLLPQETQYF. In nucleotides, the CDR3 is TGTGCCAGCAGTTTACTTCCCCAAGAGACCCAGTACTTC.